The sequence of this TCR beta chain was determined in a study of beta chain features in type 1 diabetes. For this clone: No antigen is known for it. Other DNA sequences within the sample encode an identical CDR3.

The authors reverse transcribed all of the isolated RNA, so sequencing captured expressed TCRB transcripts. Sequenced by immunoSEQ multiplex PCR; TCRdb stores in-frame clones only, minus some. In the table there are under 850,000 clones, around an eighth of which are singletons. The CDR3 is 12 residues long. CDR1 is GTSNPN and CDR2 is SVGIG in the germline V gene (reference sequence). V was cut by 0 bases and J by 6 bases, with 9 bases left in between. Whole-study findings and limits: For Type 1 diabetes patients, all four CD4+ subsets carried TCRB CDR3s that were moderately but significantly shorter.

Sequenced input: naive CD4+ T cells from blood. This TCR derives from a man between 18 and 29 years old with type 1 diabetes. This chain uses TRBV30 with TRBJ2-7; D is possibly TRBD1 (6 bases). The CDR3 DNA reads as TGTGCCTGGAGTGTACAGGGAAGCGAGCAGTACTTC. As protein: CAWSVQGSEQYF. Together with reference TRBV30 and TRBJ2-7, the CDR3 gives the full variable domain: SQTIHQWPATLVQPVGSPLSLECTVEGTSNPNLYWYRQAAGRGLQLLFYSVGIGQISSEVPQNLSASRPQDRQFILSSKKLLLSDSGFYLCAWSVQGSEQYFGPGTRLTVT.